The 4 T cell receptor beta chains below all came from one sample that was sequenced in a study of T cell responses to AZD1222 COVID-19 vaccine. Sequencing used immunoSEQ multiplex PCR; TCRdb keeps in-frame clones, though not all of them. The data hold roughly 50,000 clones, with around 92% observed a single time. This material consisted of peripheral blood, taken on day 0 of AZD1222 vaccination. The receptors here all came from an adult in good health.

The rearrangement uses TRBV27 and TRBJ2-2; D might be TRBD2 (5 bases). Trimming cost V 6 bases and J 4 bases, with 6 bases left between them. Looked up from germline, CDR1 is MNHEY and CDR2 is SMNVEV (reference sequence). CDR3 length equals 12 residues. CDR3 nucleotides: TGTGCCAGCAGGGCGGGCACCGGGGAGCTGTTTTTT. Translation gives CASRAGTGELFF.

The CDR3, as DNA: TGTGCCAGTAGCGGGAGCCCCTACGAGCAGTACTTC. Protein sequence: CASSGSPYEQYF. The chain uses TRBV25-1 and TRBJ2-7; 9 nucleotides match TRBD2. Germline V gives CDR1 MGHDK, CDR2 SYGVNS. J lost 2 bases, V lost 9 bases, and 2 bases had no gene match. This CDR3 is 12 amino acids long.

The chain couples TRBV28 to TRBJ2-1; TRBD1 agrees at 10 bases. Germline CDR1 MDHEN, CDR2 SYDVKM. The CDR3 is 14 amino acids. Trimming removed 6 bases from V and 2 bases from J; junction bases left unmatched: 1. The CDR3 reads CASRGQGTYNEQFF. The CDR3 DNA sequence: TGTGCCAGCAGGGGACAGGGGACCTACAATGAGCAGTTCTTC. Full variable domain (outside the CDR3, taken from reference TRBV28 and TRBJ2-1): DVKVTQSSRYLVKRTGEKVFLECVQDMDHENMFWYRQDPGLGLRLIYFSYDVKMKEKGDIPEGYSVSREKKERFSLILESASTNQTSMYLCASRGQGTYNEQFFGPGTRLTVL.

The rearrangement links TRBV28 to TRBJ2-7; 7 nucleotides match TRBD2. Germline values: CDR1 MDHEN, CDR2 SYDVKM. The CDR3 consists of 13 residues. V lost 7 bases to trimming and J lost 3 bases; unmatched junction nucleotides: 6. The CDR3, as DNA: TGTGCCAGCAATGCGGGAGTCCTCTACGAGCAGTACTTC. It specifies CASNAGVLYEQYF.